Listed here are 32 T cell receptor beta chains from one sample, sequenced in a study of long-term antiretroviral therapy in people with HIV. Assay version v3.0 of immunoSEQ was used, and it was run at survey level. Sequencing used immunoSEQ multiplex PCR; TCRdb keeps in-frame clones, though not all of them. The sample consists of fewer than 45,000 clones, 80% to 90% of them appearing once. The sequencing here drew on unsorted PBMCs, taken 2.2 years after starting antiretroviral therapy. The receptors were sampled from a man between 18 and 35 years old with HIV.

This chain links TRBV19 with TRBJ1-2, with 8 bases fitting TRBD1. The CDR3 is 13 amino acids. Per germline, CDR1 LNHDA and CDR2 SQIVND (reference sequence). The V gene end was trimmed by 8 bases and the J gene end by 6 bases; junction bases not matched to a gene: 8. The CDR3 sequence is CASHGQGANGYTF. The CDR3 DNA follows: TGTGCCAGTCACGGGCAGGGGGCGAATGGCTACACCTTC.

The chain links TRBV7-8 to TRBJ2-5; D unresolved. This CDR3 region has 12 residues. V was cut by 3 bases and J by 7 bases, with 9 bases left in between. Germline assignment: CDR1 SGHVS and CDR2 FQNEAQ. CDR3: CASSLGSGTQYF. The CDR3 DNA reads as TGTGCCAGCAGCTTGGGGTCCGGGACCCAGTACTTC.

The chain employs TRBV7-9 and TRBJ2-3; no clear D gene. The germline V and J ends were trimmed by 3 bases and 9 bases, with 4 bases remaining between them. The germline V gene encodes CDR1 SEHNR and CDR2 FQNEAQ (reference sequence). The CDR3 is 10 amino acids. CDR3 amino acids: CASSFLTQYF. The CDR3 nucleotides are TGTGCCAGCAGCTTCTTAACGCAGTATTTT. The entire variable domain, with the rest obtained from reference TRBV7-9 and TRBJ2-3, is as follows: DTGVSQNPRHKITKRGQNVTFRCDPISEHNRLYWYRQTLGQGPEFLTYFQNEAQLEKSRLLSDRFSAERPKGSFSTLEIQRTEQGDSAMYLCASSFLTQYFGPGTRLTVL.

The V gene is TRBV6-5, the J gene TRBJ1-2, with TRBD1 as a possible D gene (5 bases). This CDR3 region has 13 residues. The V gene lost 0 bases and the J gene lost 10 bases, with 12 bases spanning the gap. Germline V gene sequence: CDR1 MNHEY, CDR2 SVGAGI. Written as DNA, the CDR3 is TGTGCCAGCAGTTACTCGGGGGAGGAAGACTACACCTTC. Protein: CASSYSGEEDYTF.

The gene calls are TRBV27 and TRBJ1-1; weak D call: TRBD1 (6 bases). Per germline, CDR1 MNHEY and CDR2 SMNVEV (reference sequence). The CDR3 is 12 residues long. The V gene lost 5 bases and the J gene lost 5 bases, with 9 bases spanning the gap. The CDR3 DNA is TGTGCCAGCAGTCCTACAGGGACTGAAGCTTTCTTT. Translated: CASSPTGTEAFF.

This chain uses TRBV18 with TRBJ2-1, with D possibly being TRBD1 (6 bases). CDR1 and CDR2 (germline): KGHSH, LQKENI. Trimming shortened V by 0 bases and J by 10 bases, and 7 bases separated the two germline ends. This CDR3 has 12 residues. This CDR3 is CASSPPGTEQFF. DNA of the CDR3: TGTGCCAGCTCACCACCGGGGACAGAGCAGTTCTTC.

Turning to this clone: Other DNA sequences from this sample encode an identical CDR3 as well. The V and J genes are TRBV6-1 and TRBJ1-2, with D hard to call. Looked up from germline, CDR1 is MNHNS and CDR2 is SASEGT. Trimming cost V 5 bases and J 2 bases, with 9 bases left between them. This CDR3 contains 13 residues. CDR3 protein: CASSRAGNYGYTF. Written as DNA, the CDR3 is TGTGCCAGCAGTCGGGCAGGCAACTATGGCTACACCTTC.

This clone showed up just a few times. The V gene is TRBV15, the J gene TRBJ1-5; tentatively, D is TRBD1 (5 bases). V was clipped by 3 bases and J by 8 bases, with 11 bases between them. This CDR3 has 13 amino acids. The V gene's germline CDR1 is LNHNV and CDR2 YYDKDF (reference sequence). The CDR3 region is CATSRGGLEPQHF. CDR3 in DNA: TGTGCCACCAGCAGGGGGGGGTTGGAGCCCCAGCATTTT.

The genes are TRBV6-6 and TRBJ1-1, with a tentative D call TRBD1 (5 bases). The V gene lost 2 bases and the J gene lost 3 bases, with 10 bases spanning the gap. This CDR3 has 14 residues. The germline V gene has CDR1 MNHNY and CDR2 SVGAGI (reference sequence). CDR3: CASSYRGMDTEAFF. In nucleotides, the CDR3 is TGTGCCAGCAGTTACAGGGGTATGGACACTGAAGCTTTCTTT.

The chain uses TRBV5-1 and TRBJ1-1; D is unresolved. This CDR3 is 15 amino acids long. Germline assignment: CDR1 SGHRS and CDR2 YFSETQ. Trimming took off 5 bases at V and 1 base at J, with 15 bases between the two ends. CDR3 bases: TGCGCCAGCAGTCTGGGAGGGCCGGGGAACACTGAAGCTTTCTTT. It specifies CASSLGGPGNTEAFF.

This chain joins TRBV2 and TRBJ1-2; D gene unclear. The CDR3 has 16 residues. The V and J ends lost 0 bases and 4 bases respectively, with 15 bases between them. Germline CDR1 is SNHLY and CDR2 is FYNNEI. For the CDR3, the DNA is TGTGCCAGCAGTGAAGCCCCCTCGGCAGGTTTCTATGGCTACACCTTC. It translates to CASSEAPSAGFYGYTF.

This chain joins TRBV10-2 and TRBJ2-7; D possibly matches TRBD1 or TRBD2 (6 bases each). The germline V and J ends were trimmed by 3 bases and 2 bases, with 11 bases remaining between them. CDR3 length: 14 residues. Germline loops: CDR1 WSHSY, CDR2 SAAADI. The CDR3 sequence: CASSDGGLAYEQYF. DNA for the CDR3: TGCGCCAGCAGTGACGGGGGCCTAGCCTACGAGCAGTACTTC.

The chain carries TRBV28 and TRBJ2-1, with unresolved D. Germline CDR1 is MDHEN and CDR2 is SYDVKM. Deletions cut 2 bases from V and 8 bases from J, with 10 bases between. The CDR3 length is 13 residues. The CDR3 is CASSLVELDEQFF. For the CDR3, the DNA is TGTGCCAGCAGTTTAGTGGAACTGGATGAGCAGTTCTTC.

The chain uses TRBV19 and TRBJ2-5; TRBD2 is a possible D gene (5 bases). Germline V lookup: CDR1 LNHDA, CDR2 SQIVND (reference sequence). V was shortened by 9 bases and J by 2 bases, with 13 bases between the two germline ends. The CDR3 has 13 amino acids. The CDR3 DNA sequence: TGTGCCAGCAGGCGTGGACTTCAAGAGACCCAGTACTTC. This translates into CASRRGLQETQYF.

The chain joins TRBV10-3 to TRBJ1-5; D uncertain. Trimming left V 6 bases short and J 2 bases short, with 14 bases between. The CDR3 is 15 residues long. CDR1 ENHRY and CDR2 SYGVKD come from the germline V gene. The CDR3 DNA sequence: TGTGCCATCAGCTTGGAACCCGGGGGCAATCAGCCCCAGCATTTT. It specifies CAISLEPGGNQPQHF.

V and J are TRBV6-4 and TRBJ1-5; 8 positions match TRBD1. The germline V gene encodes CDR1 MRHNA and CDR2 SNTAGT. CDR3 length equals 14 residues. The trim removed 4 bases at V and 5 bases at J, leaving 4 bases unmatched. CDR3 in DNA: TGTGCCAGCAGTGTTCAGGGGGCCGATCAGCCCCAGCATTTT. Residues: CASSVQGADQPQHF.

The CDR3 DNA sequence: TGCGCCAGCAGCCAACCTTCGTCCTCTGGAAACACCATATATTTT. Translated, it gives CASSQPSSSGNTIYF. The chain employs TRBV4-1 and TRBJ1-3, with no clear D. V shed 2 bases and J shed 0 bases, with 8 bases lying between them. Germline assignment: CDR1 MGHRA and CDR2 YSYEKL. This CDR3 has 15 amino acids.

The chain couples TRBV6-6 to TRBJ1-4; 8 nucleotides match TRBD1. With 5 bases clipped from V and 12 bases from J, the junction kept 5 bases outside the gene matches. The CDR3 is 12 residues long. Per the germline V gene, CDR1 is MNHNY and CDR2 is SVGAGI (reference sequence). The CDR3 region has the DNA TGTGCCAGCAGTGGACAGGGTTCGGAACTGTTTTTT. Protein product: CASSGQGSELFF.

This chain connects TRBV9 to TRBJ2-3, with 9 positions matching TRBD1. The CDR3 runs 16 residues. J lost 4 bases, V lost 3 bases, and 9 bases had no gene match. CDR1 SGDLS and CDR2 YYNGEE come from the germline V gene. CDR3 sequence: CASSDGGTGHPDTQYF. In nucleotides, the CDR3 is TGTGCCAGCAGCGATGGGGGGACAGGGCACCCAGATACGCAGTATTTT.

J is TRBJ1-5 and V is TRBV10-3; D is undetermined. CDR3 length: 13 residues. Germline V gene data show CDR1 as ENHRY and CDR2 as SYGVKD. Deletions cut 3 bases from V and 5 bases from J, with 8 bases between. CDR3 in DNA: TGTGCCATCAGTGATCGCGGGGATCAGCCCCAGCATTTT. Protein product: CAISDRGDQPQHF.

The rearrangement joins TRBV7-6 to TRBJ1-1; D uncertain. This CDR3 region has 15 residues. Trimming removed 1 base at V and 3 bases at J, with 12 bases between. Germline lookup yields CDR1 SGHVS and CDR2 FNYEAQ. Here the CDR3 DNA reads TGTGCCAGCAGCTTAGTCGGCACTTCCTACACTGAAGCTTTCTTT. Residues: CASSLVGTSYTEAFF.

The rearrangement links TRBV4-1 to TRBJ2-7, with 8 bases identical to TRBD2. Germline values: CDR1 MGHRA, CDR2 YSYEKL. This CDR3 comprises 15 residues. J lost 4 bases, V lost 1 base, and 6 bases had no gene match. Here the CDR3 DNA reads TGCGCCAGCAGCCAAGCCTCGGGGGGGATATACGAGCAGTACTTC. This codes for CASSQASGGIYEQYF.

The J gene is TRBJ2-7, the V gene TRBV7-2; TRBD1 agrees at 7 bases. Unmatched junction bases numbered 2, after V lost 3 bases and J lost 0 bases. There are 14 residues in the CDR3. The germline gives CDR1 SGHTA, CDR2 FQGNSA. The CDR3 DNA reads as TGTGCCAGCAGCTTGGCAGGGGGCTCCTACGAGCAGTACTTC. Translation gives CASSLAGGSYEQYF.

This rearrangement joins TRBV4-2 to TRBJ2-3; D remains unclear. The V and J ends lost 0 bases and 2 bases respectively, with 12 bases between them. This CDR3 is built from 16 residues. CDR1 and CDR2 (germline): LGHNA, YNFKEQ. CDR3 sequence: CASSQEQTSPTDTQYF. CDR3 sequence (DNA): TGTGCCAGCAGCCAAGAGCAGACTTCCCCCACAGATACGCAGTATTTT.

This chain links TRBV6-5 with TRBJ2-5, with D perhaps given as TRBD1 or TRBD2 (5 bases each). The CDR3 length is 13 residues. CDR1 is MNHEY and CDR2 is SVGAGI in the germline V gene. The V end lost 0 bases, the J end lost 4 bases, and 6 bases lay between the germline ends. The CDR3 DNA sequence: TGTGCCAGCAGTTACTCGGGGGTAGAGACCCAGTACTTC. Translation gives CASSYSGVETQYF.

This clone was seen once. The chain couples TRBV7-2 to TRBJ2-7; 7 positions match TRBD1. J gave up 2 bases and V 5 bases, and 9 bases lay outside the gene matches. The CDR3 is made up of 15 amino acids. CDR1 is SGHTA, CDR2 FQGNSA, per germline. CDR3 coding DNA: TGTGCCAGCAGCCCCCGGGGACAGAGCGCCTACGAGCAGTACTTC. As protein: CASSPRGQSAYEQYF. Full variable domain (outside the CDR3, taken from reference TRBV7-2 and TRBJ2-7): GAGVSQSPSNKVTEKGKDVELRCDPISGHTALYWYRQSLGQGLEFLIYFQGNSAPDKSGLPSDRFSAERTGGSVSTLTIQRTQQEDSAVYLCASSPRGQSAYEQYFGPGTRLTVT.

The gene calls are TRBV7-9 and TRBJ2-2; D is ambiguous. The germline V gene has CDR1 SEHNR and CDR2 FQNEAQ (reference sequence). The CDR3 is 15 residues long. V lost 3 bases and J lost 2, with 10 bases in between. The CDR3 DNA sequence: TGTGCCAGCAGCTTGGGCCTCGTTAACACCGGGGAGCTGTTTTTT. This sequence encodes CASSLGLVNTGELFF.

The chain joins TRBV6-5 to TRBJ2-3; no reliable D call. Germline V gene data show CDR1 as MNHEY and CDR2 as SVGAGI. The CDR3 is 14 amino acids. V lost 2 bases, J lost 7 bases, and 13 bases lay in between. CDR3 sequence reads: CASSYGVPPNTQYF. CDR3 sequence (DNA): TGTGCCAGCAGTTACGGGGTTCCTCCAAATACGCAGTATTTT.

The CDR3: CASSARTGEVEQFF. The CDR3 nucleotides read TGTGCCAGCAGCGCTCGGACAGGGGAGGTTGAGCAGTTCTTC. The chain combines TRBV9 with TRBJ2-1; 9 bases match TRBD1. The CDR3 spans 14 residues. Germline assignment: CDR1 SGDLS and CDR2 YYNGEE. The V and J ends lost 3 bases and 9 bases, in that order; junction bases with no gene match: 7.

The chain employs TRBV29-1 and TRBJ1-1; TRBD1 aligns across 10 bases. Germline V CDR1 and CDR2: SQVTM, ANQGSEA. The CDR3 has 16 residues. With 3 bases clipped from V and 5 bases from J, the junction kept 12 bases outside the gene matches. Here the CDR3 reads CSVDSRGGQGSTEAFF. CDR3 sequence (DNA): TGCAGCGTTGATAGCCGGGGGGGACAGGGGAGTACTGAAGCTTTCTTT. The full variable domain, with the rest looked up from reference TRBV29-1 and TRBJ1-1, is SAVISQKPSRDICQRGTSLTIQCQVDSQVTMMFWYRQQPGQSLTLIATANQGSEATYESGFVIDKFPISRPNLTFSTLTVSNMSPEDSSIYLCSVDSRGGQGSTEAFFGQGTRLTVV.

The chain combines TRBV7-3 with TRBJ2-1; 14 nucleotides agree with TRBD2. CDR3 length: 18 residues. V lost 4 bases, J lost 9 bases, and 14 bases stayed unmatched. The germline CDR1 and CDR2 sequences are SGHTA and FQGTGA. DNA for the CDR3: TGTGCCAGCAGCTCCCAACCGGGACTAGCGGGAGTAGGTAGTGAGCAGTTCTTC. It is translated as CASSSQPGLAGVGSEQFF.

The chain links TRBV4-1 to TRBJ1-2; D not certain. CDR1 and CDR2 (germline): MGHRA, YSYEKL. The CDR3 has 13 residues. With 4 bases removed from V and 8 bases from J, the gap between germline ends came to 14 bases. The CDR3 is CASSRIAENGYTF. In DNA form, the CDR3 reads TGCGCCAGCAGCCGAATAGCGGAGAACGGCTACACCTTC.